These 20 T cell receptor beta chains originate from one sample sequenced in a study of blood T cell repertoires in COVID-19. This table comes from immunoSEQ multiplex PCR, and its TCRdb copy is limited to in-frame clones, with some not included. In the table there are 190,000 or so clones, around 90% of which are singletons. The sequenced sample consisted of PBMCs or T cells enriched from blood (not recorded which). Source of these receptors: a man aged 18-30 years with acute COVID-19.

J is TRBJ1-5 and V is TRBV7-9, with TRBD1 as a possible D gene (5 bases). Germline V lookup: CDR1 SEHNR, CDR2 FQNEAQ (reference sequence). CDR3 length: 13 residues. V lost 4 bases, J lost 2 bases, and 6 bases lay in between. The CDR3 loop reads CASSSTGNQPQHF. The CDR3 DNA follows: TGTGCCAGCAGCTCGACAGGCAATCAGCCCCAGCATTTT.

The chain recombines TRBV11-3 with TRBJ2-5; TRBD2 agrees at 9 bases. The ends lost 8 bases at V and 4 bases at J; junction bases unmatched: 14. There are 16 residues in the CDR3. CDR1 and CDR2 from the germline V gene are SGHNT and YENEEA. CDR3: CASGPSLAGAAETQYF. CDR3 coding DNA: TGTGCCAGCGGACCCTCTTTAGCGGGAGCGGCAGAGACCCAGTACTTC.

V gene TRBV5-6 combines with J gene TRBJ1-3, with unresolved D. From germline, CDR1 is SGHDT and CDR2 YYEEEE. V lost 0 bases and J 4 bases, leaving 5 bases between the germline ends. The CDR3 sequence is 13 residues long. The CDR3 region is CASSLERGNTIYF. The CDR3 bases are TGTGCCAGCAGCTTGGAGCGGGGAAACACCATATATTTT.

This chain connects TRBV4-1 to TRBJ2-3; 8 bases are a match to TRBD2. In germline, CDR1 is MGHRA, CDR2 YSYEKL. The CDR3 totals 15 residues. V was pared by 4 bases and J by 5 bases, with 8 bases of the junction left unmatched. The chain's CDR3 is CASSPFAGGVDTQYF. The CDR3 DNA reads as TGCGCCAGCAGCCCCTTCGCGGGAGGAGTAGATACGCAGTATTTT.

The J gene is TRBJ1-6, the V gene TRBV2; 7 bases align to TRBD1. CDR3 length equals 19 residues. Germline CDR1 SNHLY, CDR2 FYNNEI. V shed 5 bases and J 8 bases; nucleotides not matched to a gene: 21. CDR3 region: CASSRRGGTELLGDSPLHF. The CDR3 DNA reads TGTGCCAGCAGTCGTAGAGGGGGGACAGAACTTCTCGGAGATTCACCCCTCCACTTT.

The V gene is TRBV7-2, the J gene TRBJ2-1, with D uncertain. This CDR3 has 15 residues. Germline CDR1 is SGHTA and CDR2 is FQGNSA. V lost 5 bases and J lost 4, with 15 bases in between. In nucleotides, the CDR3 is TGTGCCAGCAGCCCACTCCTTTTCCGTTACAATGAGCAGTTCTTC. Translated: CASSPLLFRYNEQFF.

V is TRBV28 and J is TRBJ2-7; 7 bases align to TRBD2. Germline CDR1 is MDHEN and CDR2 is SYDVKM. Trimming took 3 bases from V and 4 from J; bases not matched to a gene: 12. The CDR3 totals 16 residues. CDR3 coding DNA: TGTGCCAGCAGTTTCGTGGCGGGAGCCATTCCTTACGAGCAGTACTTC. It translates to CASSFVAGAIPYEQYF.

This chain links TRBV5-1 with TRBJ1-5, with D tentatively TRBD1 (5 bases). The CDR3 spans 21 residues. V lost 0 bases and J lost 0, with 25 bases in between. In germline, CDR1 is SGHRS, CDR2 YFSETQ. Here the CDR3 reads CASSLESGVHRHWPSNQPQHF. CDR3 bases: TGCGCCAGCAGCTTGGAGTCGGGGGTCCATCGTCATTGGCCTAGCAATCAGCCCCAGCATTTT.

This chain connects TRBV27 to TRBJ2-1; 9 bases are shared with TRBD2. The CDR3 consists of 14 residues. V trimming: 4 bases; J trimming: 8 bases; junction bases outside the gene matches: 6. From germline, CDR1 is MNHEY and CDR2 SMNVEV (reference sequence). This CDR3 is CASSSASGTDEQFF. DNA of the CDR3: TGTGCCAGCAGTTCCGCTAGCGGGACGGATGAGCAGTTCTTC.

The chain recombines TRBV5-1 with TRBJ2-6, with D unclear. Germline V gene lookup returns CDR1 SGHRS and CDR2 YFSETQ. The CDR3 is made up of 15 amino acids. Trimming pared 4 bases from V and 0 bases from J, leaving 8 bases between. The DNA of the CDR3 is TGCGCCAGCAGCCCGACACTCTCTGGGGCCAACGTCCTGACTTTC. It translates to CASSPTLSGANVLTF. Full variable domain (outside the CDR3, taken from reference TRBV5-1 and TRBJ2-6): KAGVTQTPRYLIKTRGQQVTLSCSPISGHRSVSWYQQTPGQGLQFLFEYFSETQRNKGNFPGRFSGRQFSNSRSEMNVSTLELGDSALYLCASSPTLSGANVLTFGAGSRLTVL.

This clone is a singleton in its sample. V and J are TRBV11-3 and TRBJ2-5, with 7 bases that match TRBD2. Trimming took 4 bases from V and 10 from J; bases not matched to a gene: 15. The CDR3 spans 15 residues. Germline assignment: CDR1 SGHNT and CDR2 YENEEA. CDR3 nucleotide sequence: TGTGCCAGCAGCTCCCCCGCAGCGGGGACCCGCGACCAGTACTTC. It encodes CASSSPAAGTRDQYF.

CDR3 sequence (DNA): TGTGCCAGCAGGGGGTGGACAGGAGCGGTGGGGGAGCAGTACTTC. Translating gives CASRGWTGAVGEQYF. The chain recombines TRBV27 with TRBJ2-7, with 7 bases identical to TRBD1. CDR1 MNHEY and CDR2 SMNVEV come from the germline V gene (reference sequence). The V and J ends lost 6 bases and 7 bases, in that order; junction bases with no gene match: 15. The CDR3 extends over 15 amino acids.

In DNA form, the CDR3 reads TGCGCCAGCAGCTCTCAGGGATCAGATACGCAGTATTTT. Encoded protein: CASSSQGSDTQYF. The chain combines TRBV5-1 with TRBJ2-3, with D possibly matching TRBD1 (5 bases). Per germline, CDR1 SGHRS and CDR2 YFSETQ. CDR3 size: 13 residues. V shed 3 bases and J shed 4 bases, with 9 bases lying between them.

The chain carries TRBV11-2 and TRBJ2-1, with 9 bases lining up with TRBD2. The CDR3 extends over 16 amino acids. The ends lost 4 bases at V and 9 bases at J; junction bases unmatched: 13. Germline V gives CDR1 SGHAT, CDR2 FQNNGV. The CDR3 region has the DNA TGTGCCAGCAGCTCCCTTGGCGGGAGGGCCGGTAGTGAGCAGTTCTTC. Its translation: CASSSLGGRAGSEQFF.

This chain uses TRBV23-1 with TRBJ2-1; no reliable D call. TRBV23-1 is an ORF, with its function uncertain. V lost 10 bases to trimming and J lost 11 bases, with 18 bases between them. The CDR3 spans 12 residues. CDR3 amino acids: CAITPGEEKQFF. The CDR3 DNA sequence: TGCGCCATCACCCCGGGTGAAGAAAAGCAGTTCTTC.

The genes are TRBV4-2 and TRBJ2-7, with 9 nucleotides matching TRBD2. Germline values: CDR1 LGHNA, CDR2 YNFKEQ. The CDR3 has 15 amino acids. Unmatched junction bases numbered 4, after V lost 0 bases and J lost 4 bases. CDR3 DNA sequence: TGTGCCAGCAGCCAAGAAGTAGCGGGAGTATACGAGCAGTACTTC. Protein sequence: CASSQEVAGVYEQYF.

This clone was detected only a few times. J is TRBJ1-5 and V is TRBV10-3, with D uncertain. V shed 0 bases and J shed 6 bases, with 9 bases lying between them. Per germline, CDR1 ENHRY and CDR2 SYGVKD. The CDR3 is made up of 14 amino acids. In DNA form, the CDR3 reads TGTGCCATCAGTGAGTCGGAGGAGGGTCAGCCCCAGCATTTT. Its protein product is CAISESEEGQPQHF.

The chain carries TRBV7-9 and TRBJ1-1, with D perhaps TRBD1 (5 bases). The V and J ends lost 3 bases and 10 bases respectively, with 9 bases between them. Germline values: CDR1 SEHNR, CDR2 FQNEAQ (reference sequence). The CDR3 loop spans 11 amino acids. The DNA for the CDR3 is TGTGCCAGCAGCTTCGGGGGGAGAGCTTTCTTT. Translated: CASSFGGRAFF.

The rearrangement links TRBV28 to TRBJ1-5; perhaps TRBD1 as D (5 bases). The ends were cut back, 1 base at V and 7 bases at J, with 11 bases in the middle. The CDR3 is 14 amino acids. Germline-derived CDR1 and CDR2 are MDHEN and SYDVKM. The CDR3 spells CASSLSAGLQPQHF. In nucleotides, the CDR3 is TGTGCCAGCAGTTTATCTGCGGGGCTGCAGCCCCAGCATTTT.

Turning to this clone: In the same sample, other DNA sequences code for this CDR3. The V and J genes are TRBV28 and TRBJ1-5, with 9 nucleotides matching TRBD1. Germline CDR1 is MDHEN and CDR2 is SYDVKM. The junction had 2 bases not matched to a gene; V was cut back by 4 bases and J by 4 bases. This CDR3 spans 14 amino acids. DNA for the CDR3: TGTGCCAGCAGTTCGGGACAGGGAAATCAGCCCCAGCATTTT. It translates to CASSSGQGNQPQHF.